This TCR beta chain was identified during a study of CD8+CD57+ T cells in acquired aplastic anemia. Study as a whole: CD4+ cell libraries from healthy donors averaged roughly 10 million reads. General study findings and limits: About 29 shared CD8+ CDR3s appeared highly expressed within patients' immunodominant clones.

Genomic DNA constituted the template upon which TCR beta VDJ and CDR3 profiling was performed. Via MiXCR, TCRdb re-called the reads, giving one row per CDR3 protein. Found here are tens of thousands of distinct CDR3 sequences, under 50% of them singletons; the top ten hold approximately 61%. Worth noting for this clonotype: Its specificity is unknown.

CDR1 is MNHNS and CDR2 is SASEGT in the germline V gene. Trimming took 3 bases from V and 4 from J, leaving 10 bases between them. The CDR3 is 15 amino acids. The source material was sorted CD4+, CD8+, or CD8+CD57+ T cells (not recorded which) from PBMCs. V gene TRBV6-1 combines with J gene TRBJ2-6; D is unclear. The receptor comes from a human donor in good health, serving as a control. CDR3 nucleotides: TGTGCCAGCAGTGATGGGGAATCAGGGGCCAACGTCCTGACTTTC. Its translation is CASSDGESGANVLTF.